Following are 20 T cell receptor beta chains from one sample sequenced in a study of neoadjuvant anti-PD-1 for oral cavity cancer. Profiled with immunoSEQ multiplex PCR; TCRdb holds only in-frame clones, not every one. The sample lists more than 11,000 clones; more than 75% were seen once. Time point in this sample: after neoadjuvant nivolumab, at surgical resection. Sequenced material: PBMCs, taken after nivolumab (anti-PD-1) treatment. The receptors here all came from a person aged 35 to 85 with oral cavity squamous cell carcinoma.

The rearrangement joins TRBV7-8 to TRBJ1-5, with 8 positions matching TRBD1. The CDR3 loop spans 19 amino acids. Looked up from germline, CDR1 is SGHVS and CDR2 is FQNEAQ. Trimming at V came to 0 bases and at J to 3 bases, leaving 13 bases not matched to a gene. The DNA for the CDR3 is TGTGCCAGCAGCTTAGCGGGCAGGGGGCGCGGACGGTCCAATCAGCCCCAGCATTTT. Translating gives CASSLAGRGRGRSNQPQHF. The variable domain in full, with the rest retrieved from reference TRBV7-8 and TRBJ1-5, is GAGVSQSPRYKVAKRGQDVALRCDPISGHVSLFWYQQALGQGPEFLTYFQNEAQLDKSGLPSDRFFAERPEGSVSTLKIQRTQQEDSAVYLCASSLAGRGRGRSNQPQHFGDGTRLSIL.

This clone was detected only a few times. V and J are TRBV4-2 and TRBJ1-2; D is uncertain. There are 14 residues in the CDR3. The germline V and J ends were trimmed by 0 bases and 4 bases, with 9 bases remaining between them. In germline, CDR1 is LGHNA, CDR2 YNFKEQ. The CDR3 loop is CASSQEGAGYGYTF. CDR3 DNA sequence: TGTGCCAGCAGCCAAGAAGGAGCTGGCTATGGCTACACCTTC.

This clone was recorded once. V and J are TRBV7-2 and TRBJ1-6; 10 positions agree with TRBD1. The ends lost 5 bases at V and 10 bases at J; junction bases unmatched: 8. The CDR3 runs 15 residues. CDR1 is SGHTA, CDR2 FQGNSA, per germline. The CDR3 DNA is TGTGCCAGCAGCCTGGGACAGGGGCCGGGATCACCCCTCCACTTT. It is translated as CASSLGQGPGSPLHF.

This clone was detected only once. The genes are TRBV7-6 and TRBJ2-7; 11 bases line up with TRBD2. CDR3 length: 15 residues. CDR1 and CDR2 from the germline V gene are SGHVS and FNYEAQ. The ends lost 4 bases at V and 3 bases at J; junction bases unmatched: 5. The chain's CDR3 is CASSSLAGVVYEQYF. In nucleotides, the CDR3 is TGTGCCAGCAGCTCACTAGCGGGAGTAGTCTACGAGCAGTACTTC.

V gene TRBV19 combines with J gene TRBJ1-5, with D perhaps matching TRBD1 (6 bases). The CDR3 length is 15 residues. CDR1 and CDR2 from the germline V gene are LNHDA and SQIVND (reference sequence). V lost 4 bases to trimming and J lost 2 bases, with 12 bases between them. The CDR3, as DNA: TGTGCCAGTAGTAAGCTGCAGGGGCGCAATCAGCCCCAGCATTTT. The encoded protein is CASSKLQGRNQPQHF.

The chain recombines TRBV6-5 with TRBJ2-7; D is unresolved. From germline, CDR1 is MNHEY and CDR2 SVGAGI. V lost 2 bases and J lost 4, with 15 bases in between. This CDR3 is built from 15 residues. In DNA, the CDR3 is TGTGCCAGCAGTTACGCCCGTAAATCTCTATACGAGCAGTACTTC. This gives the protein CASSYARKSLYEQYF.

This clone was seen more than once but under ten times. The chain is built from TRBV6-1 and TRBJ1-2; D is uncertain. Per the germline V gene, CDR1 is MNHNS and CDR2 is SASEGT. The length of the CDR3 is 12 residues. V was cut by 6 bases and J by 7 bases, with 12 bases left in between. The CDR3 protein is CASSLSRGGYTF. CDR3 DNA: TGTGCCAGCAGCCTCTCCCGTGGTGGCTACACCTTC.

This chain uses TRBV11-2 with TRBJ2-3; no clear D. CDR3 length equals 17 residues. Trimming left V 5 bases short and J 5 bases short, with 23 bases between. Germline V gene lookup returns CDR1 SGHAT and CDR2 FQNNGV. CDR3 protein: CASSPDRIRVNKDTQYF. The CDR3 DNA reads as TGTGCCAGCAGCCCGGACCGGATAAGAGTAAATAAAGATACGCAGTATTTT.

This chain connects TRBV30 to TRBJ1-1; a possible D gene is TRBD1 (6 bases). V was cut by 5 bases and J by 5 bases, with 15 bases left in between. There are 13 residues in the CDR3. Germline V gives CDR1 GTSNPN, CDR2 SVGIG (reference sequence). The DNA for the CDR3 is TGTGCCTGGGCTATCGACAGGATGACTGAAGCTTTCTTT. It codes for CAWAIDRMTEAFF.

V usage is TRBV6-5 and J usage is TRBJ1-1; D is unresolved. Looked up from germline, CDR1 is MNHEY and CDR2 is SVGAGI. The CDR3 has 13 residues. Trimming left V 6 bases short and J 1 base short, with 9 bases between. CDR3 sequence: CASSPRWNTEAFF. The CDR3 coding sequence is TGTGCCAGCAGCCCCCGTTGGAACACTGAAGCTTTCTTT.

The V and J genes are TRBV5-1 and TRBJ1-1, with a tentative D call TRBD1 (6 bases). Germline V gene lookup returns CDR1 SGHRS and CDR2 YFSETQ. The V and J ends lost 1 base and 4 bases respectively, with 17 bases between them. This CDR3 is built from 16 residues. The CDR3 is CASSLTAGGLITEAFF. The CDR3 region has the DNA TGCGCCAGCAGCTTGACGGCTGGGGGGCTAATCACTGAAGCTTTCTTT.

The DNA of the CDR3 is TGTGCCAGCAGTTTATGGGGCGGGATGACCTACAATGAGCAGTTCTTC. This sequence encodes CASSLWGGMTYNEQFF. The V gene is TRBV28, the J gene TRBJ2-1; D perhaps matches TRBD2 (6 bases). CDR3 length equals 16 residues. Trimming took off 0 bases at V and 2 bases at J, with 11 bases between the two ends. Germline V gene data show CDR1 as MDHEN and CDR2 as SYDVKM.

DNA of the CDR3: TGCAGCGTTGTGGGCGGGGCGTCCTACAATGAGCAGTTCTTC. Its protein is CSVVGGASYNEQFF. The V call is TRBV29-1, the J call TRBJ2-1, with a tentative D call TRBD2 (6 bases). Trimming cost V 4 bases and J 1 base, with 11 bases left between them. Germline CDR1 reads SQVTM; CDR2 reads ANQGSEA. The CDR3 is made up of 14 amino acids.

The J gene is TRBJ2-1, the V gene TRBV6-4; 9 bases align to TRBD2. CDR3 size: 16 residues. V was pared by 0 bases and J by 3 bases, with 3 bases of the junction left unmatched. CDR1 MRHNA and CDR2 SNTAGT come from the germline V gene. CDR3 bases: TGTGCCAGCAGTGACTCGTCAGCGGGGGGCTACAATGAGCAGTTCTTC. Protein: CASSDSSAGGYNEQFF.

The V call is TRBV5-6, the J call TRBJ2-3; tentatively, D is TRBD1 (6 bases). This CDR3 has 14 residues. V was trimmed by 4 bases and J by 6 bases, leaving 15 bases between them. Looked up from germline, CDR1 is SGHDT and CDR2 is YYEEEE. Written as DNA, the CDR3 is TGTGCCAGCAGCGCTGGGGGCGCGCCGGATACGCAGTATTTT. As protein: CASSAGGAPDTQYF.

This clone was detected a few times. The chain couples TRBV4-1 to TRBJ2-7; D could derive from TRBD1 or TRBD2 (6 bases each). This CDR3 is 15 amino acids long. The germline V gene encodes CDR1 MGHRA and CDR2 YSYEKL. V was trimmed by 6 bases and J by 3 bases, leaving 18 bases between them. CDR3 coding DNA: TGCGCCAGCAGGGGAGGTACAGGGTACAGCTACGAGCAGTACTTC. This codes for CASRGGTGYSYEQYF.

The chain carries TRBV6-5 and TRBJ2-3; no clear D. The CDR3 is 16 residues long. The germline V gene has CDR1 MNHEY and CDR2 SVGAGI. The V end lost 4 bases, the J end lost 0 bases, and 14 bases lay between the germline ends. The CDR3 bases are TGTGCCAGCAGTTTCCATGCCGGGCCCAGCACAGATACGCAGTATTTT. Its translation: CASSFHAGPSTDTQYF.

This chain uses TRBV4-2 with TRBJ2-5, with 11 bases lining up with TRBD1. Trimming at V came to 0 bases and at J to 5 bases, leaving 5 bases not matched to a gene. Per germline, CDR1 LGHNA and CDR2 YNFKEQ. This CDR3 comprises 16 residues. In DNA form, the CDR3 reads TGTGCCAGCAGCCAAGATAGGACAGGGGGCAGGGAGACCCAGTACTTC. Amino acids: CASSQDRTGGRETQYF.

The chain is built from TRBV6-1 and TRBJ2-7; a weak D match, TRBD1 (6 bases). Germline-derived CDR1 and CDR2 are MNHNS and SASEGT. The length of the CDR3 is 13 residues. The V and J ends lost 3 bases and 0 bases respectively, with 6 bases between them. Here the CDR3 reads CASSETGSYEQYF. The DNA of the CDR3 is TGTGCCAGCAGTGAGACAGGCTCCTACGAGCAGTACTTC.

Only one count was recorded for this clone. The chain couples TRBV19 to TRBJ2-1, with a tentative D call TRBD2 (6 bases). Germline V gene lookup returns CDR1 LNHDA and CDR2 SQIVND (reference sequence). The CDR3 loop spans 13 amino acids. Deletions cut 11 bases from V and 0 bases from J, with 11 bases between. The CDR3 DNA is TGTGCCGCCGGCGGGGCCTCCTACAATGAGCAGTTCTTC. It translates to CAAGGASYNEQFF.